Included here is one TCR beta chain sequence, with context. Its antigen is undetermined. The data are from a study of T cells expressing NK-cell markers. Study-wide results and caveats: Clarity on HCMV specificity was lacking for the expanded NKG2C+ T cell clones.

TCRdb reworked the 5' RACE reads into one entry per CDR3 protein, no DNA. The sample totals 500,000 to 700,000 distinct CDR3 sequences. Germline values: CDR1 LGHDT, CDR2 YNNKEL (reference sequence). This CDR3 is built from 15 residues. J is TRBJ2-5 and V is TRBV3-1; TCRdb's D call, TRBD1, is unchecked because there is no DNA. The sequence was obtained from a young man in good health. Sequencing was done on a sample of blood T cells: a sorted CD56 or NKG2C T cell subset, CD4+ or CD8+ T cells, or bulk PBMC T cells (not recorded which). The CDR3 protein is CASSHVRARGETQYF.